The 3 T cell receptor beta chains below come from one sample, sequenced in a study of T cells expressing NK-cell markers. Reprocessing the 5' RACE reads, TCRdb reports a single entry for every CDR3 protein and omits DNA. Its table records 300,000 to 500,000 distinct CDR3 sequences. Sequencing input: blood T cells: a sorted CD56 or NKG2C T cell subset, CD4+ or CD8+ T cells, or bulk PBMC T cells (not recorded which). These receptors all stem from a woman aged 50 to 65 in good health.

The gene calls are TRBV20-1 and TRBJ2-1; TCRdb indicates TRBD2, and absent DNA this call remains unverified. The CDR3 is 13 amino acids. The germline gives CDR1 DFQATT, CDR2 SNEGSKA (reference sequence). The CDR3 loop reads CSAGKTRENEQFF.

The chain couples TRBV4-2 to TRBJ2-4. CDR1 and CDR2 from the germline V gene are LGHNA and YNFKEQ. This CDR3 has 11 residues. The CDR3 sequence: CASSQGSIQYF.

The genes are TRBV11-3 and TRBJ1-2; the D call of TRBD1 rests on TCRdb alone, since no DNA is present to check it. The germline V gene encodes CDR1 SGHNT and CDR2 YENEEA. The CDR3 runs 13 residues. This chain's CDR3 is CASSLEGTRGYTF.